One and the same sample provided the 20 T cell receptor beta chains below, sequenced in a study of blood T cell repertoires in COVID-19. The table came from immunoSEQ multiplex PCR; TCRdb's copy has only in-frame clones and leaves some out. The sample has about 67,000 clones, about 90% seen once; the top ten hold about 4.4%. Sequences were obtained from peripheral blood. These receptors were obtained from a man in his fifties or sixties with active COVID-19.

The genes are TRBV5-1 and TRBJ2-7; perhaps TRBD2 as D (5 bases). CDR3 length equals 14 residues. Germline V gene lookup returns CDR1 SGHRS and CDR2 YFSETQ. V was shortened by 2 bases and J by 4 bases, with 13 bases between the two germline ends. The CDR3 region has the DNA TGCGCCAGCAGCTTCCGGACGGGCGGGTACGAGCAGTACTTC. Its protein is CASSFRTGGYEQYF. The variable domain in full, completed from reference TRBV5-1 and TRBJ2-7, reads KAGVTQTPRYLIKTRGQQVTLSCSPISGHRSVSWYQQTPGQGLQFLFEYFSETQRNKGNFPGRFSGRQFSNSRSEMNVSTLELGDSALYLCASSFRTGGYEQYFGPGTRLTVT.

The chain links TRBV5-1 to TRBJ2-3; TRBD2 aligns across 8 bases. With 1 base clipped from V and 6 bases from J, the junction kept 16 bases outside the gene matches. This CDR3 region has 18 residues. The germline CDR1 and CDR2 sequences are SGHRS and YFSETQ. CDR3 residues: CASSLRKTGGGPTDTQYF. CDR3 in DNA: TGCGCCAGCAGCTTGCGTAAGACCGGCGGGGGGCCGACGGATACGCAGTATTTT.

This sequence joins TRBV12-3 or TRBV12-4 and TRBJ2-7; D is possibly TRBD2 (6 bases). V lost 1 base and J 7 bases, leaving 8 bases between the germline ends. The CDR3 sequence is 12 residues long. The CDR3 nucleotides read TGTGCCAGCAGTTTAGACGGGGGAGAGCAGTACTTC. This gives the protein CASSLDGGEQYF.

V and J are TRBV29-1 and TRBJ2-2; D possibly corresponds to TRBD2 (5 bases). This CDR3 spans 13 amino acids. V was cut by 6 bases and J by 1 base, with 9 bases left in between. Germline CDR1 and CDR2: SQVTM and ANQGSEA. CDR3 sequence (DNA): TGCAGCGTCTCCCGGGGGAACACCGGGGAGCTGTTTTTT. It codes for CSVSRGNTGELFF.

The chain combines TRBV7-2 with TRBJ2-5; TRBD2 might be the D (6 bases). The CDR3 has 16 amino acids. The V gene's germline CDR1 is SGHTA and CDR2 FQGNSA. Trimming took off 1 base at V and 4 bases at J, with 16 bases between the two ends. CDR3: CASSLVQLGGGETQYF. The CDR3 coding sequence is TGTGCCAGCAGCTTAGTACAGCTCGGGGGAGGAGAGACCCAGTACTTC.

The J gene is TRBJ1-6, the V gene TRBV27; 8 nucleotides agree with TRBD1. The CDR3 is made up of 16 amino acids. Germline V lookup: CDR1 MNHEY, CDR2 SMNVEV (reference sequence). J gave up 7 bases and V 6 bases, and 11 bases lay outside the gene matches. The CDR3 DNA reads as TGTGCCAGCAGACCCGGACAGGGTCTTAGAAATTCACCCCTCCACTTT. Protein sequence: CASRPGQGLRNSPLHF.

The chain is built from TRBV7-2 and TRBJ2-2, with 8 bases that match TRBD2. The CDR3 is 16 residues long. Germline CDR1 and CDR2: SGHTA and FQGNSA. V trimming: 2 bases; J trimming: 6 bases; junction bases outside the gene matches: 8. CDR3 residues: CASSLTAGLGAGELFF. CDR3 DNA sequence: TGTGCCAGCAGCTTAACAGCGGGACTAGGAGCCGGGGAGCTGTTTTTT.

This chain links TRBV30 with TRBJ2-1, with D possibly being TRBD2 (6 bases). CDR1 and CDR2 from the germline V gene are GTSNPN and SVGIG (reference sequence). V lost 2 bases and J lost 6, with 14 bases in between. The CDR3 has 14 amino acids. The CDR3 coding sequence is TGTGCCTGGAGTTTCGGGAGAAGGGGCAATGAGCAGTTCTTC. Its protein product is CAWSFGRRGNEQFF. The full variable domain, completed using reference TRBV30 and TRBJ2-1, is SQTIHQWPATLVQPVGSPLSLECTVEGTSNPNLYWYRQAAGRGLQLLFYSVGIGQISSEVPQNLSASRPQDRQFILSSKKLLLSDSGFYLCAWSFGRRGNEQFFGPGTRLTVL.

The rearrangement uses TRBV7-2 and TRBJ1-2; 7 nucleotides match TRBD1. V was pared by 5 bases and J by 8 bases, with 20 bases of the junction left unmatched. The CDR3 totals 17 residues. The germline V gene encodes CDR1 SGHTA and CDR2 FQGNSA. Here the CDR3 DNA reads TGTGCCAGCAGCAAACTCGCAAGGGGACAGACAACCGGAGGCTACACCTTC. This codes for CASSKLARGQTTGGYTF.

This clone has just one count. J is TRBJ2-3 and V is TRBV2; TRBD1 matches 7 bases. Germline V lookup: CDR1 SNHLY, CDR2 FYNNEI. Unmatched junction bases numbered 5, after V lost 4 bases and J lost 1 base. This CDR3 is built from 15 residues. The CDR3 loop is CASSVRQGGTDTQYF. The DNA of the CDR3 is TGTGCCAGCAGTGTCAGACAGGGAGGCACAGATACGCAGTATTTT.

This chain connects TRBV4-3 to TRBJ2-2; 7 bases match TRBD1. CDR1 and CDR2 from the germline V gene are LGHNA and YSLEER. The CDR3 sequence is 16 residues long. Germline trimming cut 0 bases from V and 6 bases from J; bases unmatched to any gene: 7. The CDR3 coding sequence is TGCGCCAGCAGCCAAGATGAGCCGACAGGGCCCGGGGAGCTGTTTTTT. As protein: CASSQDEPTGPGELFF.

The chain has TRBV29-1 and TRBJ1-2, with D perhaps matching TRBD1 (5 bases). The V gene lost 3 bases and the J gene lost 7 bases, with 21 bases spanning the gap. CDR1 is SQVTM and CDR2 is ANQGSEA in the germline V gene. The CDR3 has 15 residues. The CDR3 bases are TGCAGCGTTGAGGGGGGAATTGGGGTCCTCCGTGGCTACACCTTC. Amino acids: CSVEGGIGVLRGYTF. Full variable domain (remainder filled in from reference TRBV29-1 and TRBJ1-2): SAVISQKPSRDICQRGTSLTIQCQVDSQVTMMFWYRQQPGQSLTLIATANQGSEATYESGFVIDKFPISRPNLTFSTLTVSNMSPEDSSIYLCSVEGGIGVLRGYTFGSGTRLTVV.

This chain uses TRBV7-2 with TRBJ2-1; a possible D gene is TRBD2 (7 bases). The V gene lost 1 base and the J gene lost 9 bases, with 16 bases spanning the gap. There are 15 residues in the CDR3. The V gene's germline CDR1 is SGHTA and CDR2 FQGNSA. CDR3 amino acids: CASSLGAGAVGEQFF. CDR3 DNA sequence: TGTGCCAGCAGCTTAGGTGCGGGGGCGGTAGGTGAGCAGTTCTTC. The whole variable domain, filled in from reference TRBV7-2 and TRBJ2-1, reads GAGVSQSPSNKVTEKGKDVELRCDPISGHTALYWYRQSLGQGLEFLIYFQGNSAPDKSGLPSDRFSAERTGGSVSTLTIQRTQQEDSAVYLCASSLGAGAVGEQFFGPGTRLTVL.

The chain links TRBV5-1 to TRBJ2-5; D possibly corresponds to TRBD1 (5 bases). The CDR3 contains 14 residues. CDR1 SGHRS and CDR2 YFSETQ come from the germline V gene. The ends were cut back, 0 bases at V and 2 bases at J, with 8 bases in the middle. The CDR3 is CASSLEGSQETQYF. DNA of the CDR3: TGCGCCAGCAGCTTGGAGGGGTCTCAAGAGACCCAGTACTTC.

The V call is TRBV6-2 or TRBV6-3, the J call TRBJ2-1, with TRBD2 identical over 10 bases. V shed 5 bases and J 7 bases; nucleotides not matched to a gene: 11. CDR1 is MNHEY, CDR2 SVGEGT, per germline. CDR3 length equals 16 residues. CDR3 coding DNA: TGTGCCAGCAGTACTGGTGCTAGCGGGAGTTTGAATGAGCAGTTCTTC. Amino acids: CASSTGASGSLNEQFF.

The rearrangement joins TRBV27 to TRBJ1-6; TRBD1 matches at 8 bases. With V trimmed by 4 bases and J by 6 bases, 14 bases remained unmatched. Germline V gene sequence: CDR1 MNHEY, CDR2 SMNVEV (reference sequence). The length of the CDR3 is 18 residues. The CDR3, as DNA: TGTGCCAGCAGTTCGCTTAAACCGGACAGGGCCCGTAATTCACCCCTCCACTTT. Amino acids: CASSSLKPDRARNSPLHF.

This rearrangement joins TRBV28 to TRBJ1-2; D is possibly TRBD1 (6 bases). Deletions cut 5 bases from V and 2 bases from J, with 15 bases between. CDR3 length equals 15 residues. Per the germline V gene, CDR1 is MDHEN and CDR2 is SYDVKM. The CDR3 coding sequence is TGTGCCAGCAGTGGACACGACAGGTTAAACTATGGCTACACCTTC. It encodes CASSGHDRLNYGYTF.

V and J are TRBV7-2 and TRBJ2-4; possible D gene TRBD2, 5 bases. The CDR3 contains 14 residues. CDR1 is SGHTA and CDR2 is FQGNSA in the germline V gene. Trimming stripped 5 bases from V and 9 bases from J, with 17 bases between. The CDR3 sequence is CASSVLSGIGIQYF. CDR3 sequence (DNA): TGTGCCAGCAGCGTACTAAGCGGAATCGGCATTCAGTACTTC. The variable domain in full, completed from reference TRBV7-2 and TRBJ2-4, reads GAGVSQSPSNKVTEKGKDVELRCDPISGHTALYWYRQSLGQGLEFLIYFQGNSAPDKSGLPSDRFSAERTGGSVSTLTIQRTQQEDSAVYLCASSVLSGIGIQYFGAGTRLSVL.

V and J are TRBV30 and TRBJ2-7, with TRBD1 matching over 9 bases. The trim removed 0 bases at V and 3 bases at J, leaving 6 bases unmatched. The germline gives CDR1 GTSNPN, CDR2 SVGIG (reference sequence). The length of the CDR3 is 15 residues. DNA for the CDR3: TGTGCCTGGAGTGTACGGACAGGGGTCCGCTACGAGCAGTACTTC. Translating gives CAWSVRTGVRYEQYF.

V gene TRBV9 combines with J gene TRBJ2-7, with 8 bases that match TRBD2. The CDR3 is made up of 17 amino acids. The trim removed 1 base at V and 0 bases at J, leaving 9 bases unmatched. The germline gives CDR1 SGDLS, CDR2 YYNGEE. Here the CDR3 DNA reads TGTGCCAGCAGCGTACTTCCAGGCGGGGGGTCCTCCTACGAGCAGTACTTC. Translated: CASSVLPGGGSSYEQYF.